A single sample gave rise to the 8 T cell receptor beta chains below, sequenced in a study of relationships among human T cell subsets. From pooled CD4+ and CD8+ T cells, anti-CD45RA microbeads isolated naive plus transitional cells. From mRNA, alpha and beta CDR3 regions were amplified using semiquantitative ARM-PCR. ARM-PCR used tagged nested gene-specific primers, then communal superprimers for exponential amplification. Via MiXCR, TCRdb re-called the multiplex PCR reads, giving one row per CDR3 protein. The table records roughly 7,400 distinct CDR3 sequences, 55% to 75% of them present only once. Sample: naive and transitional (CD45RA+) T cells sorted from blood. All receptors derive from a man between 40 and 49 years old in good health.

V and J are TRBV12-3 or TRBV12-4 and TRBJ1-5; TRBD1 might be the D (5 bases). V shed 2 bases and J shed 6 bases, with 14 bases lying between them. The CDR3 consists of 15 residues. The CDR3: CASSLQQAGTQPQHF. In DNA, the CDR3 is TGTGCCAGCAGTTTACAACAGGCCGGAACTCAGCCCCAGCATTTT.

This clonotype was seen a few times. This chain connects TRBV7-9 to TRBJ2-7; 8 positions agree with TRBD2. This CDR3 comprises 13 residues. Germline trimming cut 10 bases from V and 3 bases from J; bases unmatched to any gene: 8. Per germline, CDR1 SEHNR and CDR2 FQNEAQ (reference sequence). The chain's CDR3 is CATTGGTSYEQYF. The DNA for the CDR3 is TGTGCCACCACGGGAGGGACTAGCTACGAGCAGTACTTC. Full variable domain (rest looked up from reference TRBV7-9 and TRBJ2-7): DTGVSQNPRHKITKRGQNVTFRCDPISEHNRLYWYRQTLGQGPEFLTYFQNEAQLEKSRLLSDRFSAERPKGSFSTLEIQRTEQGDSAMYLCATTGGTSYEQYFGPGTRLTVT.

V gene TRBV28 combines with J gene TRBJ2-7; D tentatively reads TRBD1 or TRBD2 (5 bases each). CDR3 length: 15 residues. Germline values: CDR1 MDHEN, CDR2 SYDVKM. Trimming took 3 bases from V and 6 from J, leaving 18 bases between them. Here the CDR3 reads CASSFDWGGPAEQYF. The CDR3 nucleotides are TGTGCCAGCAGTTTCGATTGGGGCGGGCCAGCCGAGCAGTACTTC.

The chain employs TRBV30 and TRBJ1-5; D is unclear. This CDR3 contains 13 residues. Trimming removed 3 bases from V and 3 bases from J, with 9 bases in between. CDR1 is GTSNPN, CDR2 SVGIG, per germline (reference sequence). CDR3 nucleotide sequence: TGTGCCTGGAGGAGGAACACCAATCAGCCCCAGCATTTT. It translates to CAWRRNTNQPQHF.

The chain joins TRBV5-1 to TRBJ2-5; perhaps TRBD1 as D (6 bases). The CDR3 is made up of 15 amino acids. V gave up 4 bases and J gave up 5 bases, with 18 bases separating them. Germline V CDR1 and CDR2: SGHRS, YFSETQ. Written as DNA, the CDR3 is TGCGCCAGCAGCCCTTCGGCAGGGGCTGGGGAGACCCAGTACTTC. This translates into CASSPSAGAGETQYF. Filled out from reference TRBV5-1 and TRBJ2-5, the complete variable domain reads KAGVTQTPRYLIKTRGQQVTLSCSPISGHRSVSWYQQTPGQGLQFLFEYFSETQRNKGNFPGRFSGRQFSNSRSEMNVSTLELGDSALYLCASSPSAGAGETQYFGPGTRLLVL.

The rearrangement uses TRBV14 and TRBJ2-1; D not certain. The CDR3 is made up of 16 amino acids. The ends were cut back, 2 bases at V and 8 bases at J, with 19 bases in the middle. Germline V lookup: CDR1 SGHDN, CDR2 FVKESK. The CDR3 bases are TGTGCCAGCAGCCAAACCCGCACTATCTTTGTTTATGAGCAGTTCTTC. Translation gives CASSQTRTIFVYEQFF. Complete variable domain (other parts from reference TRBV14 and TRBJ2-1): EAGVTQFPSHSVIEKGQTVTLRCDPISGHDNLYWYRRVMGKEIKFLLHFVKESKQDESGMPNNRFLAERTGGTYSTLKVQPAELEDSGVYFCASSQTRTIFVYEQFFGPGTRLTVL.

V gene TRBV10-3 combines with J gene TRBJ1-6; weak D call: TRBD1 (5 bases). Trimming pared 6 bases from V and 5 bases from J, leaving 17 bases between. This CDR3 contains 16 residues. Germline V gene lookup returns CDR1 ENHRY and CDR2 SYGVKD. This CDR3 reads CAIREAPGHNNSPLHF. CDR3 nucleotide sequence: TGTGCCATCAGAGAGGCCCCCGGACACAATAATTCACCCCTCCACTTT.

The chain carries TRBV5-5 and TRBJ1-5; TRBD1 matches 11 bases. V lost 4 bases, J lost 6 bases, and 6 bases stayed unmatched. CDR1 and CDR2 from the germline V gene are SGHKS and YYEKEE (reference sequence). This CDR3 contains 15 residues. The CDR3 spells CASSPAGTGGQPQHF. The CDR3 region has the DNA TGTGCCAGCAGCCCGGCCGGGACAGGGGGTCAGCCCCAGCATTTT.